This record covers a single T cell receptor beta chain. The data originate from a study of T cell responses to AZD1222 COVID-19 vaccine. This table comes from immunoSEQ multiplex PCR, and its TCRdb copy is limited to in-frame clones, with some not included. The sample consists of under 150,000 clones, around nine tenths of them appearing once. Germline CDR1 SGHVS, CDR2 FNYEAQ. The CDR3 extends over 14 amino acids. Germline trimming cut 5 bases from V and 10 bases from J; bases unmatched to any gene: 7. The chain links TRBV7-6 to TRBJ2-3; 12 nucleotides line up with TRBD2. This clonotype was sampled from an adult in good health. Material: peripheral blood, obtained on day 0 of AZD1222 vaccination. The CDR3 nucleotides are TGTGCCAGCAGCCCACGGACTAGCGGGGCCTCGCAGTATTTT. Translated, it gives CASSPRTSGASQYF.